Below, 20 T cell receptor beta chains from the same sample are listed, as sequenced in a study of glioma-infiltrating T cells after dendritic cell vaccination. TCRdb's table, derived via immunoSEQ multiplex PCR, lists solely in-frame clones and lacks some. The sample has under 100,000 clones, around 85% seen once. This material consisted of blood, taken before dendritic cell vaccination. Every receptor here comes from a human donor with glioblastoma.

This chain uses TRBV7-9 with TRBJ1-1; D perhaps matches TRBD1 (6 bases). Germline CDR1 and CDR2: SEHNR and FQNEAQ (reference sequence). V was pared by 2 bases and J by 8 bases, with 9 bases between. CDR3 length: 12 residues. CDR3 sequence: CASSLIDREAFF. CDR3 sequence (DNA): TGTGCCAGCAGCTTAATCGACAGGGAAGCTTTCTTT.

The rearrangement uses TRBV5-3 and TRBJ2-7, with TRBD2 identical over 14 bases. TRBV5-3 is annotated as an ORF whose role is uncertain. V lost 4 bases and J lost 2; bases outside the gene matches: 8. The CDR3 has 17 residues. This chain's CDR3 is CARSQGLAGALTYEQYF. In nucleotides, the CDR3 is TGTGCCAGAAGCCAGGGACTAGCGGGAGCGTTAACCTACGAGCAGTACTTC.

The V gene is TRBV30, the J gene TRBJ2-7; 8 nucleotides line up with TRBD1. The CDR3 extends over 12 amino acids. V lost 2 bases and J lost 7; bases outside the gene matches: 4. Germline-derived CDR1 and CDR2 are GTSNPN and SVGIG (reference sequence). The CDR3 region has the DNA TGTGCCTGGAGTACGGACAGGGTGGAGCAGTACTTC. It specifies CAWSTDRVEQYF.

This sequence joins TRBV19 and TRBJ2-4, with 11 bases lining up with TRBD2. Trimming at V came to 4 bases and at J to 0 bases, leaving 8 bases not matched to a gene. Per the germline V gene, CDR1 is LNHDA and CDR2 is SQIVND (reference sequence). This CDR3 is 18 amino acids long. Here the CDR3 DNA reads TGTGCCAGTAGTAGGGCTAGCGGGGGGATCTTAGCCAAAAACATTCAGTACTTC. This gives the protein CASSRASGGILAKNIQYF.

The chain uses TRBV27 and TRBJ2-7, with 11 positions matching TRBD1. The germline CDR1 and CDR2 sequences are MNHEY and SMNVEV (reference sequence). After removal of 0 bases from V and 3 bases from J, the junction contained 7 bases not matched to a gene. This CDR3 is 17 amino acids long. CDR3: CASSLSSGTGGFYEQYF. CDR3 bases: TGTGCCAGCAGTTTATCATCCGGGACAGGGGGATTCTACGAGCAGTACTTC.

This sequence joins TRBV7-9 and TRBJ1-2, with D hard to call. The germline gives CDR1 SEHNR, CDR2 FQNEAQ (reference sequence). Trimming pared 4 bases from V and 2 bases from J, leaving 17 bases between. The CDR3 is 16 residues long. The CDR3 here is CASSYGRGGSNYGYTF. Written as DNA, the CDR3 is TGTGCCAGCAGCTACGGGAGAGGAGGGAGCAACTATGGCTACACCTTC.

The chain links TRBV23-1 to TRBJ1-2; TRBD1 agrees at 8 bases. TRBV23-1 counts as an open reading frame of uncertain function. After removal of 0 bases from V and 7 bases from J, the junction contained 7 bases not matched to a gene. The CDR3 has 15 residues. The DNA for the CDR3 is TGCGCCAGCAGTCAATCGGACCCAGACAGGGGTGGCTACACCTTC. It specifies CASSQSDPDRGGYTF.

This clone was detected a few times. The chain is built from TRBV18 and TRBJ2-7; weak D call: TRBD1 (6 bases). Germline V gene lookup returns CDR1 KGHSH and CDR2 LQKENI. V gave up 2 bases and J gave up 5 bases, with 10 bases separating them. This CDR3 contains 13 residues. The CDR3 DNA reads as TGTGCCAGCTCACCAACACAGGGCCACGAGCAGTACTTC. Residues: CASSPTQGHEQYF.

The V gene is TRBV6-5, the J gene TRBJ2-2, with 8 bases lining up with TRBD1. The germline V gene has CDR1 MNHEY and CDR2 SVGAGI. Trimming took 2 bases from V and 4 from J; bases not matched to a gene: 3. CDR3 size: 15 residues. The CDR3 sequence: CASSYGQGGTGELFF. The CDR3 bases are TGTGCCAGCAGTTACGGACAGGGAGGCACCGGGGAGCTGTTTTTT.

V usage is TRBV2 and J usage is TRBJ2-7; D not certain. The germline gives CDR1 SNHLY, CDR2 FYNNEI. The CDR3 contains 11 residues. Trimming left V 3 bases short and J 12 bases short, with 12 bases between. CDR3 in amino acids: CASSEGRLWYF. The CDR3 bases are TGTGCCAGCAGTGAGGGCAGGTTGTGGTACTTC.

The chain links TRBV7-2 to TRBJ2-1; a possible D gene is TRBD2 (6 bases). CDR1 SGHTA and CDR2 FQGNSA come from the germline V gene. V was pared by 0 bases and J by 7 bases, with 10 bases between. The CDR3 has 14 amino acids. CDR3 in DNA: TGTGCCAGCAGCTTAGCGATGCGGGGAAATGAGCAGTTCTTC. Its protein is CASSLAMRGNEQFF.

The rearrangement links TRBV2 to TRBJ2-7, with a possible D match to TRBD2 (7 bases). The germline gives CDR1 SNHLY, CDR2 FYNNEI. The CDR3 consists of 15 residues. V was cut by 6 bases and J by 3 bases, with 18 bases left in between. CDR3 DNA: TGTGCCAGCAGGAAAGGGGGGGACTTAAACTACGAGCAGTACTTC. Amino acids: CASRKGGDLNYEQYF.

The V and J genes are TRBV6-6 and TRBJ2-1; TRBD2 matches 7 bases. Germline loops: CDR1 MNHNY, CDR2 SVGAGI (reference sequence). This CDR3 is 11 amino acids long. J gave up 8 bases and V 8 bases, and 3 bases lay outside the gene matches. The CDR3 region has the DNA TGTGCCAGCCTAGCGGACTATGAGCAGTTCTTC. It specifies CASLADYEQFF.

This chain links TRBV30 with TRBJ2-1; 9 bases agree with TRBD2. Per germline, CDR1 GTSNPN and CDR2 SVGIG (reference sequence). The CDR3 length is 15 residues. V was pared by 0 bases and J by 3 bases, with 3 bases of the junction left unmatched. CDR3 protein: CAWSVRLADYNEQFF. Here the CDR3 DNA reads TGTGCCTGGAGTGTACGACTAGCGGACTACAATGAGCAGTTCTTC.

This chain links TRBV6-5 with TRBJ2-7; 8 bases match TRBD2. J gave up 3 bases and V 6 bases, and 10 bases lay outside the gene matches. The CDR3 extends over 15 amino acids. CDR1 is MNHEY, CDR2 SVGAGI, per germline. The DNA for the CDR3 is TGTGCCAGCAGGTCGGGGGGGGCGGAGGGCTACGAGCAGTACTTC. This codes for CASRSGGAEGYEQYF.

This chain links TRBV6-5 with TRBJ2-5, with 7 positions matching TRBD1. The CDR3 has 14 residues. Trimming cost V 5 bases and J 5 bases; bases outside gene matches: 8. The germline V gene has CDR1 MNHEY and CDR2 SVGAGI. Here the CDR3 reads CASSHRDRRETQYF. For the CDR3, the DNA is TGTGCCAGCAGTCACCGGGACAGACGCGAGACCCAGTACTTC.

The chain recombines TRBV7-3 with TRBJ2-3; weak D call: TRBD1 (6 bases). Per germline, CDR1 SGHTA and CDR2 FQGTGA. The CDR3 is 16 residues long. The V and J ends lost 4 bases and 2 bases respectively, with 16 bases between them. CDR3 bases: TGTGCCAGCAGCTCCGACAGGCAATCTCACACAGATACGCAGTATTTT. Translation gives CASSSDRQSHTDTQYF. Looking up the rest from reference TRBV7-3 and TRBJ2-3 gives the full variable domain: GAGVSQTPSNKVTEKGKYVELRCDPISGHTALYWYRQSLGQGPEFLIYFQGTGAADDSGLPNDRFFAVRPEGSVSTLKIQRTERGDSAVYLCASSSDRQSHTDTQYFGPGTRLTVL.

J is TRBJ2-5 and V is TRBV29-1; TRBD1 is a possible D gene (6 bases). The DNA matches TRBJ2-7 better at its end, which makes the J call doubtful. The CDR3 covers 15 residues. The V gene's germline CDR1 is SQVTM and CDR2 ANQGSEA. CDR3 bases: TGCAGCGTTGAAAGGACTGTGGGGGCGACCTACGAGCAGTACTTC. Protein product: CSVERTVGATYEQYF.

The sample holds a few counts of this clone. The V and J genes are TRBV7-3 and TRBJ2-3; 8 positions agree with TRBD2. CDR1 is SGHTA and CDR2 is FQGTGA in the germline V gene. This CDR3 has 15 amino acids. The junction had 3 bases not matched to a gene; V was cut back by 1 base and J by 3 bases. In DNA form, the CDR3 reads TGTGCCAGCAGCTTAATGGCGGGAGGAACAGATACGCAGTATTTT. As protein: CASSLMAGGTDTQYF.

The rearrangement uses TRBV7-6 and TRBJ2-1, with D maybe TRBD2 (6 bases). The CDR3 loop spans 14 amino acids. Germline CDR1 reads SGHVS; CDR2 reads FNYEAQ. V lost 3 bases and J lost 0, with 6 bases in between. Here the CDR3 DNA reads TGTGCCAGCAGCTTGGACTACTCCTACAATGAGCAGTTCTTC. Its translation: CASSLDYSYNEQFF.